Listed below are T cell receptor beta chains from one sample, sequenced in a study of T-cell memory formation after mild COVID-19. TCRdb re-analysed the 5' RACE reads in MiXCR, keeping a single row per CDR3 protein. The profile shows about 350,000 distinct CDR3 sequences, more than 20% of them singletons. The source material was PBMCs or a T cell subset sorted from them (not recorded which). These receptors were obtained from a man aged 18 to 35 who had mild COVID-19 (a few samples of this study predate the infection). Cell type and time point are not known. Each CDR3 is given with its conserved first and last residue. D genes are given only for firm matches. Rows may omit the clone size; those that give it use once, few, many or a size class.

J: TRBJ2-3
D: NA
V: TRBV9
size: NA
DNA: TGTGCCAGCAGCGTCTTCCGGGACATCTCTTGGGATACGCAGTATTTT
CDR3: CASSVFRDISWDTQYF

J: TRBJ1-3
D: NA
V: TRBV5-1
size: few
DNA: TGCGCCAGCAGCCGAAATCCGGGAGAAGGTGGAAACACCATATATTTT
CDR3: CASSRNPGEGGNTIYF

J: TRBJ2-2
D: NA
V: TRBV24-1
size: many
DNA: TGTGCCACCAATGATCCCCGACGGAACACCGGGGAGCTGTTTTTT
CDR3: CATNDPRRNTGELFF

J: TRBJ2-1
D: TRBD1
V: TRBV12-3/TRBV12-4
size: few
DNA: TGTGCCAGCAGTTTTACAGGGGTGTACAATGAGCAGTTCTTC
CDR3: CASSFTGVYNEQFF

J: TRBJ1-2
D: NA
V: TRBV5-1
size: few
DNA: TGCGCCAGCAGGCCGGCTGGAGGGGCGGGTGGCTACACCTTC
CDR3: CASRPAGGAGGYTF

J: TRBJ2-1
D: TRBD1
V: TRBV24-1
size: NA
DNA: TGTGCCACCACCGGGACAGTGAAAAGTGAGCAGTTCTTC
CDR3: CATTGTVKSEQFF

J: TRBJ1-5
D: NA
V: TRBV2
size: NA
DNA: TGTGCCAGCAGCAAAAGGGGGATCGGCAATCAGCCCCAGCATTTT
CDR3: CASSKRGIGNQPQHF

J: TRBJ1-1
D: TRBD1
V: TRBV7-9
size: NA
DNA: TGTGCCAGCAGCCGGGACAGGGACCGGGCTTTCTTT
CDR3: CASSRDRDRAFF

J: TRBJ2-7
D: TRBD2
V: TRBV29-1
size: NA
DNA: TGCAGTATCGGGACTAGCGGGGACTACGAGCAGTACTTC
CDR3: CSIGTSGDYEQYF

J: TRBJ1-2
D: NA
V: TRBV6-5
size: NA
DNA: TGTGCCAGCAGTGGAGGGGATGGCTACACCTTC
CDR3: CASSGGDGYTF

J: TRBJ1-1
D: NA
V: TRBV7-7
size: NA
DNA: TGTGCTAGCAGCTTAGAATCCGGGACTGAAGCTTTCTTT
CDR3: CASSLESGTEAFF

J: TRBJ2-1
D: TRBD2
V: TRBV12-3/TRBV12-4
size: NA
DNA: TGTGCCAGCAGACCTCTGAGCGGGGGCTCCTACAATGAGCAGTTCTTC
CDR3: CASRPLSGGSYNEQFF

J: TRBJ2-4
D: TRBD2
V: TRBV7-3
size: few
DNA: TGTGCCAGCAGCCGTACTAGCGGGGGGTCCAAAAACATTCAGTACTTC
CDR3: CASSRTSGGSKNIQYF

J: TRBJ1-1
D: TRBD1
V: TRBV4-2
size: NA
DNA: TGTGCCAGCAGCCAATTGACAGGGGCCACTGAAGCTTTCTTT
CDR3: CASSQLTGATEAFF

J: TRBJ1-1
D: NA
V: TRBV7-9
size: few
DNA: TGTGCCAGCAGCTCCCGGATGGGTGAAGCTTTCTTT
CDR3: CASSSRMGEAFF

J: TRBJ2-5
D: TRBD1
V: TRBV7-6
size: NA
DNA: TGTGCCAGCAGCTTAGCGCCACAGGGGGCGGGTGAGACCCAGTACTTC
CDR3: CASSLAPQGAGETQYF

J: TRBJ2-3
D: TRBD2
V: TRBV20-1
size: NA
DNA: TGCAGTGCTAGTAGCGGACACCGAGGGGAGCGGGGACCCACAGATACGCAGTATTTT
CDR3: CSASSGHRGERGPTDTQYF

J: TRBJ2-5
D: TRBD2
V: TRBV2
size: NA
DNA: TGTGCCACCTCGACCGGGACTAGCGGGGGGGCACAGACCCAGTACTTC
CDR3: CATSTGTSGGAQTQYF

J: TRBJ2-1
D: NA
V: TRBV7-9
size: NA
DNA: TGTGCCAGCAGCTTCTGGCAGTCCTACAATGAGCAGTTCTTC
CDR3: CASSFWQSYNEQFF

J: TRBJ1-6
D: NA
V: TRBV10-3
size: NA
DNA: TGTGCCACCCAGACAGCAAATTCACCCCTCCACTTT
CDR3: CATQTANSPLHF

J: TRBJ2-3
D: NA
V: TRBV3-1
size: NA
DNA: TGTGCCAGCAGCCTCCTTCGGGGGAGCACAGATACGCAGTATTTT
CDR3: CASSLLRGSTDTQYF

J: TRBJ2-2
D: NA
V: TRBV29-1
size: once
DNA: TGCAGCGTTGGTGAGGGACTTTCAGGGGAGCTGTTTTTT
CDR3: CSVGEGLSGELFF

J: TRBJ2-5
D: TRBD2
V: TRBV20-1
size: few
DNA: TGCAGTGCTCCTCCCGGGACTAGCGGGGGGGATCTGGAGACCCAGTACTTC
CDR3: CSAPPGTSGGDLETQYF

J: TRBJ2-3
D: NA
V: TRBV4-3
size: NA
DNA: TGCGCCAGCAGCCAGTGGGTGGGTGGAGATACGCAGTATTTT
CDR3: CASSQWVGGDTQYF

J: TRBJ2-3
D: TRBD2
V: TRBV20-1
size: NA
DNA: TGCAGTGCTAGAGTGGGCGGGGGGGAGACAGATACGCAGTATTTT
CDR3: CSARVGGGETDTQYF

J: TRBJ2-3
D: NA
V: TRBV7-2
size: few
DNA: TGTGCCAGCAGTTCTATCCTAGCTAATACGCAGTATTTT
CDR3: CASSSILANTQYF

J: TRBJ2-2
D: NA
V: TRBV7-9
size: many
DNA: TGTGCCAGCAGCGCGGGTGTTTACACCGGGGAGCTGTTTTTT
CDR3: CASSAGVYTGELFF

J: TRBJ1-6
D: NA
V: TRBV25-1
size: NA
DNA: TGTGCCAGCAGTGAATTGGGTTACTCCTATAATTCACCCCTCCACTTT
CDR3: CASSELGYSYNSPLHF

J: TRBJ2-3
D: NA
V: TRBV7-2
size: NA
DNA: TGTGCCAGCAGCCCCGGAGGGGGTAGCACAGATACGCAGTATTTT
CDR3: CASSPGGGSTDTQYF

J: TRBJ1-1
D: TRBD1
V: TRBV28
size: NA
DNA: TGTGCCAGCAGTACCCTCACAGGGGGCACTGAAGCTTTCTTT
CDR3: CASSTLTGGTEAFF

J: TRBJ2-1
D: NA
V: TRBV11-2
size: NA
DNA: TGTGCCAGCAGCTTAGGATTGGCGGGTGCAATGTACAATGAGCAGTTCTTC
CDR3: CASSLGLAGAMYNEQFF

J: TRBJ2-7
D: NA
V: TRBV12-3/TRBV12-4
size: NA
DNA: TGTGCCAGCAGTGCCGGGCCCTCCTACGAGCAGTACTTC
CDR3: CASSAGPSYEQYF

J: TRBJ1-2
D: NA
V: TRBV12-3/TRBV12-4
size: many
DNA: TGTGCCAGCAGTTTCGACAGTTATGGCTACACCTTC
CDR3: CASSFDSYGYTF

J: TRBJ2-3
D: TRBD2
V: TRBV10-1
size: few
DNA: TGCGCCAGCAGTAGGAGACTAGCGTCCACAGATACGCAGTATTTT
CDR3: CASSRRLASTDTQYF

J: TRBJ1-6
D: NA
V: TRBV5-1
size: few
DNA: TGCGCCAGCAGCTTGGTAGGTGCAGGTAGCATTTCACCCCTCCACTTT
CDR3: CASSLVGAGSISPLHF

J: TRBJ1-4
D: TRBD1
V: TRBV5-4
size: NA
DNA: TGTGCCAGCAGCTGGGACAGGGCGACAACTAATGAAAAACTGTTTTTT
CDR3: CASSWDRATTNEKLFF

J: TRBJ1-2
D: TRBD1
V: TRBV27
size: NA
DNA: TGTGCCAGCAGTTTCACTGGACAGGGAGGTGGCTACACCTTC
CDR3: CASSFTGQGGGYTF

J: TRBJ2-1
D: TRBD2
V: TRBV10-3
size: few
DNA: TGTGCCATCAGTGTCAAACTAGCGGGGGGGATAAAGTACAATGAGCAGTTCTTC
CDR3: CAISVKLAGGIKYNEQFF

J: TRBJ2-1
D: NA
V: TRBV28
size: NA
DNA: TGTGCCAGCAGCCATACCCATGAGCAGTTCTTC
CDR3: CASSHTHEQFF

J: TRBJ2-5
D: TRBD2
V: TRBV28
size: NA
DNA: TGTGCCAGTCATCTTGCGGGGGTCGAAGAGACCCAGTACTTC
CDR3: CASHLAGVEETQYF

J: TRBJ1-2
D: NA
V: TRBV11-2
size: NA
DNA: TGTGCCAGCAGCTTAGATATGGGTGCCTATGGCTACACCTTC
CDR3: CASSLDMGAYGYTF